This T cell receptor beta chain is from a study of CD8 T cells in ankylosing spondylitis. This clonotype has at least ten counts. The antigen is unknown. Whole-study findings and limits: Significant enrichment of disease-linked clones was reportedly seen in matched ankylosing spondylitis synovial fluid. What appeared characteristic of ankylosing spondylitis blood was a TCR beta motif of under 10 highly homologous variants.

TCRdb called the 5' RACE reads again in MiXCR, with one record for every CDR3 protein. The data show some 120,000 distinct CDR3 sequences, roughly 7.3% seen once. The specimen was blood, either unsorted or a sorted T cell fraction (not recorded which). The receptor comes from a male donor with ankylosing spondylitis or in good health (not recorded which).

The CDR3 DNA reads TGTGCCAGCAGTGGGACAGGGGGCGCCTACGAGCAGTACTTC. This gives the protein CASSGTGGAYEQYF. The chain uses TRBV27 and TRBJ2-7; TRBD1 agrees at 12 bases. CDR1 MNHEY and CDR2 SMNVEV come from the germline V gene (reference sequence). CDR3 size: 14 residues. The trim removed 5 bases at V and 2 bases at J, leaving 1 base unmatched.